This entry lists 6 T cell receptor beta chains sequenced from one sample in a study of regulatory T cells in long-lasting Graves disease. Sample time point: newly diagnosed GD, antithyroid drugs for less than 3 months. From RNA extracted from PBMCs, the TCR library was made. Libraries of TCR beta came from iRepertoire HTBI primers plus Arm-PCR of CDR3 regions. Using its own MiXCR run on the multiplex PCR reads, TCRdb lists one record per CDR3 protein. The sample holds a few hundred thousand distinct CDR3 sequences, less than 15% seen once. These data were also filed under a second study, of T cells in Graves' hyperthyroidism and ophthalmopathy.

The material sequenced was peripheral blood mononuclear cells (PBMCs), taken at new diagnosis, from a patient treated with antithyroid drugs. These TCRs come from a man in his thirties or forties with Graves disease.

The J gene is TRBJ2-1, the V gene TRBV6-1; 11 nucleotides line up with TRBD2. CDR1 is MNHNS and CDR2 is SASEGT in the germline V gene. The CDR3 length is 16 residues. Trimming cost V 6 bases and J 4 bases; bases outside gene matches: 8. The CDR3 DNA is TGTGCCAGCAGGAACACCGGGACTAGCGGATACAATGAGCAGTTCTTC. Translating gives CASRNTGTSGYNEQFF.

This clonotype was recorded many times. The chain recombines TRBV5-1 with TRBJ1-1; D not certain. Germline V CDR1 and CDR2: SGHRS, YFSETQ. The CDR3 has 11 residues. V was trimmed by 5 bases and J by 7 bases, leaving 9 bases between them. The DNA for the CDR3 is TGCGCCAGCAGTAATGGTGGTGAAGCTTTCTTT. Amino acid sequence: CASSNGGEAFF.

V is TRBV12-3 or TRBV12-4 and J is TRBJ2-5, with D possibly matching TRBD2 (5 bases). Between the trimmed V and J ends, which lost 6 bases and 2 bases, there was a span of 10 bases. The CDR3 loop spans 13 amino acids. The CDR3 bases are TGTGCCAGCAGCGACGGGGTTCAAGAGACCCAGTACTTC. Translated, it gives CASSDGVQETQYF.

Only a few counts were recorded for this clonotype. J is TRBJ2-1 and V is TRBV18; D ambiguous. V shed 5 bases and J shed 5 bases, with 22 bases lying between them. The CDR3 is 17 amino acids. Germline V gene data show CDR1 as KGHSH and CDR2 as LQKENI. The DNA for the CDR3 is TGTGCCAGCTCATCATCGACGGGCTCGCGCCCAAACAATGAGCAGTTCTTC. It encodes CASSSSTGSRPNNEQFF. Variable domain in full (rest from reference TRBV18 and TRBJ2-1): NAGVMQNPRHLVRRRGQEARLRCSPMKGHSHVYWYRQLPEEGLKFMVYLQKENIIDESGMPKERFSAEFPKEGPSILRIQQVVRGDSAAYFCASSSSTGSRPNNEQFFGPGTRLTVL.

The V and J genes are TRBV18 and TRBJ2-2; possible D gene TRBD1, 6 bases. V shed 2 bases and J shed 3 bases, with 13 bases lying between them. Germline CDR1 reads KGHSH; CDR2 reads LQKENI. CDR3 length: 16 amino acids. The DNA of the CDR3 is TGTGCCAGCTCACCAAGCGGACAGACTTACACCGGGGAGCTGTTTTTT. Translation gives CASSPSGQTYTGELFF.

This clonotype appeared many times. The V gene is TRBV20-1, the J gene TRBJ2-1, with D possibly called TRBD1 or TRBD2 (5 bases each). The CDR3 is 18 residues long. V was shortened by 0 bases and J by 6 bases, with 24 bases between the two germline ends. The germline CDR1 and CDR2 sequences are DFQATT and SNEGSKA (reference sequence). This chain's CDR3 is CSARDPNRDPSWGNEQFF. CDR3 DNA sequence: TGCAGTGCTAGAGATCCTAACCGGGACCCGAGTTGGGGCAATGAGCAGTTCTTC.